What follows are 5 T cell receptor beta chains derived from one specimen sequenced in a study of blood T cell repertoires in COVID-19. Produced via immunoSEQ multiplex PCR; TCRdb's table is partial and in-frame only. The table includes around 130,000 clones, roughly four fifths detected once. The material sequenced was PBMCs or T cells enriched from blood (not recorded which). The receptors stem from a middle-aged man with acute COVID-19.

The chain combines TRBV5-1 with TRBJ2-1; 8 positions match TRBD2. The CDR3 totals 13 residues. Germline V gene lookup returns CDR1 SGHRS and CDR2 YFSETQ. Trimming at V came to 2 bases and at J to 9 bases, leaving 4 bases not matched to a gene. CDR3 sequence reads: CASSLLAAREQFF. Written as DNA, the CDR3 is TGCGCCAGCAGCTTACTAGCGGCCCGTGAGCAGTTCTTC.

V usage is TRBV11-2 and J usage is TRBJ2-7; 8 positions agree with TRBD1. CDR3 length equals 13 residues. After removal of 5 bases from V and 5 bases from J, the junction contained 5 bases not matched to a gene. Germline values: CDR1 SGHAT, CDR2 FQNNGV. As DNA, the CDR3 is TGTGCCAGCAGCCACCCAGGGGGCCACGAGCAGTACTTC. Translation: CASSHPGGHEQYF.

The rearrangement joins TRBV10-3 to TRBJ2-7, with D possibly TRBD1 on 5 matching bases. The CDR3 length is 15 residues. From germline, CDR1 is ENHRY and CDR2 SYGVKD. V gave up 3 bases and J gave up 1 base, with 13 bases separating them. The chain's CDR3 is CAISEGASGSYEQYF. The CDR3 region has the DNA TGTGCCATCAGTGAAGGGGCATCCGGATCCTACGAGCAGTACTTC.

The chain recombines TRBV6-1 with TRBJ1-6; D gene unclear. Trimming took off 3 bases at V and 0 bases at J, with 12 bases between the two ends. This CDR3 has 17 residues. Germline V gene data show CDR1 as MNHNS and CDR2 as SASEGT. The CDR3 protein is CASSDARISSYNSPLHF. CDR3 in DNA: TGTGCCAGCAGTGACGCGAGGATTAGCTCCTATAATTCACCCCTCCACTTT.

The chain links TRBV29-1 to TRBJ2-2, with a possible D match to TRBD1 (6 bases). The V end was cut by 6 bases, the J end by 6 bases, with 11 bases between. Germline CDR1 and CDR2: SQVTM and ANQGSEA. This CDR3 is built from 12 residues. The CDR3 loop is CSVPGAPGELFF. The CDR3 coding sequence is TGCAGCGTCCCAGGGGCACCCGGGGAGCTGTTTTTT.